This T cell receptor beta chain was identified in a study of blood T cell repertoires in COVID-19. Overall study context: The cDNA or gDNA used as material had been derived from T cells, B-cell-depleted T cells, or PBMCs.

Between the trimmed V and J ends, which lost 2 bases and 0 bases, there was a span of 4 bases. The CDR3 sequence is 13 residues long. The assay was immunoSEQ multiplex PCR, and TCRdb's table has in-frame clones only and misses some. The sample holds 150,000 to 200,000 clones; about 91% are singletons and the top ten take under 5%. The sequence derives from a woman in her fifties or sixties who had recovered from COVID-19. Sequencing was carried out using peripheral blood. The J gene is TRBJ1-1, the V gene TRBV12-3 or TRBV12-4; D is undetermined. The CDR3 region is CASSLPLNTEAFF. The CDR3 DNA follows: TGTGCCAGCAGTTTACCATTGAACACTGAAGCTTTCTTT.